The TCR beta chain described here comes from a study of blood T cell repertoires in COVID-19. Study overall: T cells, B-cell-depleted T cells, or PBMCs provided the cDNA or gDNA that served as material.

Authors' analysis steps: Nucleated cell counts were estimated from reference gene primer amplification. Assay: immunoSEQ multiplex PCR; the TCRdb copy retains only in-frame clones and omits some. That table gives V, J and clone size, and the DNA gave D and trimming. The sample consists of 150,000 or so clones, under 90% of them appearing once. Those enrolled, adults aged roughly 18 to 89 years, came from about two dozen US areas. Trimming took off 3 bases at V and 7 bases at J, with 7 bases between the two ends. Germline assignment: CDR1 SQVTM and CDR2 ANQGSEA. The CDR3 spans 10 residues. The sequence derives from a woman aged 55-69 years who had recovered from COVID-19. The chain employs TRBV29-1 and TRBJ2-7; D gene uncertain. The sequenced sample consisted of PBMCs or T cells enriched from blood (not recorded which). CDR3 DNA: TGCAGCGTTGAGCGGTTTGAGCAGTACTTC. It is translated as CSVERFEQYF.